This T cell receptor beta chain derives from a study of CD8 T cells in ankylosing spondylitis (dated by TCRdb to 2017 to 2019). In terms of the full investigation: To find TCR variants linked to disease, the study profiled T cell receptor beta repertoires in ankylosing spondylitis patients and healthy donors. The whole study cohort included roughly 110 healthy donors and 25 ankylosing spondylitis patients. Samples of peripheral blood were taken, and for ankylosing spondylitis patients, synovial fluid was collected as well.

This clonotype has more than one count but fewer than ten. No cognate antigen has been identified for it. The sample holds no much larger clone one base away, and base qualities are not on file. TCRdb shows the sequencer as Illumina HiSeq 2500. Quantitative 5'-RACE with molecular barcodes was the method used to prepare the TCR beta libraries. Processing in the source paper ran as follows. A new computational method based on a probabilistic model of VDJ rearrangement was used to identify disease-linked TCR variants. TCRdb trimmed public reads at Q25 via fastp, called clones via MiXCR and kept in-frame beta chains. CDR3 protein duplicates are merged, each entry listing the most common genes and DNA. TCRdb assigned the V and J calls; the authors' analysis was not used. The sample table shows roughly 180,000 distinct CDR3 sequences, and 10% to 15% are seen once. The ten largest clones take up more than 9.5% of the sample.

The research as a whole found: Some motif variants had previously been reported in the synovial fluid and blood of reactive arthritis patients, which suggests shared mechanisms of disease initiation. The disease-linked clones showed a CD8+ phenotype and occurred at relatively low frequencies in peripheral blood. Blood from ankylosing spondylitis patients appeared to be characterized by a TCR beta motif composed of several highly homologous amino acid variants. The disease-linked clones were reported to be significantly enriched in matched synovial fluid samples from ankylosing spondylitis patients.

From V the trimming removes 2 bases and from J it removes 4 bases, while the gene matches leave 17 bases of the junction unaccounted for. Spanning cysteine to phenylalanine, the CDR3 consists of 19 amino acids. Just CDR3 DNA is preserved here, 57 bases in frame from base 1. The germline V gene provides CDR1 SGHTA and CDR2 FQGTGA. The clonotype was recovered from a female donor with ankylosing spondylitis or in good health (not recorded which). The source material was blood, either unsorted or a sorted T cell fraction (not recorded which). The rearranged chain carries TRBV7-3 and TRBJ2-1; 7 central bases correspond to TRBD2. CDR3 protein: CASSLFSGSLWEGYNEQFF. The nucleotide sequence is given as TGTGCCAGCAGCTTATTCAGCGGATCATTGTGGGAGGGGTACAATGAGCAGTTCTTC.